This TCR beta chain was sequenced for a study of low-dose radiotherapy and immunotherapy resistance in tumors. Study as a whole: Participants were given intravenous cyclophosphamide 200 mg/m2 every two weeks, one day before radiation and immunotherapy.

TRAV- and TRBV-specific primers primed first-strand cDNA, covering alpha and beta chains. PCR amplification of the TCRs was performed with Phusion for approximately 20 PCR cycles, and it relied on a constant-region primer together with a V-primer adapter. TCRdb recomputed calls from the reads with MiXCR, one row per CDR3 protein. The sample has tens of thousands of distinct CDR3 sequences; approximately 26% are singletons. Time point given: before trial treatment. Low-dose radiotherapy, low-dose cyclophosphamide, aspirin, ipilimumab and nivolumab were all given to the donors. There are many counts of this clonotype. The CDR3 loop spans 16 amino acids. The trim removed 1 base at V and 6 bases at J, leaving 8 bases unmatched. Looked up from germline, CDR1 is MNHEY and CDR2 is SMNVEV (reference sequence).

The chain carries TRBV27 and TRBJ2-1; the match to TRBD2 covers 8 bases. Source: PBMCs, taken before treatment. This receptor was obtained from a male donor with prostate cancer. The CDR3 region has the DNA TGTGCCAGCAGTTTATTAGGTCTAGCGGGTGGCAATGAGCAGTTCTTC. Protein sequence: CASSLLGLAGGNEQFF.